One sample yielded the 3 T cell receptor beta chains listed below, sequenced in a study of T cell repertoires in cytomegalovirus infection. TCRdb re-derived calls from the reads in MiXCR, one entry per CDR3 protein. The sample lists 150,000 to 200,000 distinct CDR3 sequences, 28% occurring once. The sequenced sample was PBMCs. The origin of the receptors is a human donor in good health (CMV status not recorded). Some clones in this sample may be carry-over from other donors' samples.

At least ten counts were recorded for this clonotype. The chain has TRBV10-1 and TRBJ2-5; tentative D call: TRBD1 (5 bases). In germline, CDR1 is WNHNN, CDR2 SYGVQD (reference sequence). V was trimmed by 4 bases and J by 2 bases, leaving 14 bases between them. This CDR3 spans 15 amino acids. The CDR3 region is CASSAQAGLQETQYF. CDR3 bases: TGCGCCAGCAGTGCCCAGGCAGGGCTTCAAGAGACCCAGTACTTC.

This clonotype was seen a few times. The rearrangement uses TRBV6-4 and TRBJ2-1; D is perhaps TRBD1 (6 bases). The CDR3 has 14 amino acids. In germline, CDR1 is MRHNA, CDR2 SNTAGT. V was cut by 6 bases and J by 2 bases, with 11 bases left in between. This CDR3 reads CASRQGYTYNEQFF. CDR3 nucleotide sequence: TGTGCCAGCAGACAGGGCTATACCTACAATGAGCAGTTCTTC.

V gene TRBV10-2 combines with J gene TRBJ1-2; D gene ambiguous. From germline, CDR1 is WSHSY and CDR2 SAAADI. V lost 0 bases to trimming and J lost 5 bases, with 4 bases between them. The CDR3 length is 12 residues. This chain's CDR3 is CASSESGYGYTF. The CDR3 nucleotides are TGCGCCAGCAGTGAGTCGGGATATGGCTACACCTTC.